A selection of T cell receptor beta chains follows, all from one sample in a study of T cell changes during pregnancy in multiple sclerosis. The assay was immunoSEQ multiplex PCR, and TCRdb's table has in-frame clones only and misses some. Of more than 55,000 clones listed, roughly 89% are singletons. The starting material was peripheral blood, obtained in the third trimester of pregnancy. The receptors come from a female donor in good health, enrolled as a control in a pregnancy study. The CDR3 runs from the conserved cysteine through the conserved F or W. D genes are given only for firm matches. Size values are once, few and many counts, or a class for expanded clones, and some rows have none.

d_gene	v_gene	j_gene	abundance	CDR3nt	CDR3aa
-	TRBV21-1	TRBJ2-5	-	TGTGCCAGCAGCAAGGGGGACAGGGCAGAAGAGACCCAGTACTTC	CASSKGDRAEETQYF
-	TRBV28	TRBJ2-7	-	TGTGCCAGCAGTTTGAGGGTCGCCCATCAACACGAGCAGTACTTC	CASSLRVAHQHEQYF
TRBD2	TRBV19	TRBJ2-5	-	TGTGCCAGCAGTAGCGGGAGGGCCCGCGAGACCCAGTACTTC	CASSSGRARETQYF
-	TRBV12-5	TRBJ2-1	-	TGTGCTAGTGGTTCGCCCACAGGGAATGAGCAGTTCTTC	CASGSPTGNEQFF
-	TRBV30	TRBJ2-3	-	TGTGCCTGGACAGTAATCAGCACAGATACGCAGTATTTT	CAWTVISTDTQYF
-	TRBV5-4	TRBJ1-5	-	TGTGCCAGCAGCTTGAGCCAGGGCCTTCATCAGCCCCAGCATTTT	CASSLSQGLHQPQHF
-	TRBV5-1	TRBJ1-4	-	TGCGCCAGCAGCCACGAGAGATTTAATGAAAAACTGTTTTTT	CASSHERFNEKLFF
-	TRBV5-6	TRBJ1-2	-	TGTGCCAGCAGCTGGGGGCCGGGACCCGCGGGCTATGGCTACACCTTC	CASSWGPGPAGYGYTF
-	TRBV20-1	TRBJ2-5	-	TGCAGTCCCCGGGGTCAAGAGACCCAGTACTTC	CSPRGQETQYF
TRBD2	TRBV7-2	TRBJ2-1	once	TGTGCCAGCAGCTCACAGGGGACTAGCGGACACAATGAGCAGTTCTTC	CASSSQGTSGHNEQFF
-	TRBV15	TRBJ1-2	-	TGTGCCACCAGCAGCGATAGACTGAGTAACTATGGCTACACCTTC	CATSSDRLSNYGYTF
-	TRBV28	TRBJ1-4	-	TGTGCCAGCAGCCCGCGTACAGAGAATGAAAAACTGTTTTTT	CASSPRTENEKLFF
TRBD2	TRBV7-3	TRBJ2-1	-	TGTGCCAGCAGCTTAACTGCGGGAGGCAATGAGCAGTTCTTC	CASSLTAGGNEQFF
TRBD1	TRBV10-2	TRBJ1-1	-	TGCGCCAGCAGGCCCGGGACAGCTTCCGTGAGCGCTTTCTTT	CASRPGTASVSAFF
-	TRBV28	TRBJ1-5	-	TGTGCCAGCAGTTCCGGGGGACTAGGAAATCAGCCCCAGCATTTT	CASSSGGLGNQPQHF
TRBD1	TRBV6-6	TRBJ1-2	-	TGTGCCAGCAGGTCGGACAGGGGAGGCTACACCTTC	CASRSDRGGYTF
TRBD2	TRBV5-1	TRBJ2-3	-	TGCGCCAGCAGCTTGTCGGGGGGGGCCGGCACAGATACGCAGTATTTT	CASSLSGGAGTDTQYF
-	TRBV28	TRBJ2-7	-	TGTGCCAGCAGTACACCATCAAAGTACGAGCAGTACTTC	CASSTPSKYEQYF
TRBD1	TRBV7-6	TRBJ1-1	-	TGTGCCAGCAGCTTAGGGTGGAGGGGGACAGGGGCGAACACTGAAGCTTTCTTT	CASSLGWRGTGANTEAFF
-	TRBV19	TRBJ2-2	-	TGTGCCAGTAGCCCCTGGTTAGCTTCGAACACCGGGGAGCTGTTTTTT	CASSPWLASNTGELFF
TRBD1	TRBV12-5	TRBJ2-1	-	TGTGCTAGTGGTTTGGGGGACAGGGGGAAGAATGAGCAGTTCTTC	CASGLGDRGKNEQFF
-	TRBV25-1	TRBJ2-6	-	TGTGCCAGCACTCCACAGGTTGGGGATTCTGGGGCCAACGTCCTGACTTTC	CASTPQVGDSGANVLTF
TRBD1	TRBV9	TRBJ1-4	-	TGTGCCAGCAGCCGGGACAGGGCCGGAGGAAAACTGTTTTTT	CASSRDRAGGKLFF
TRBD1	TRBV7-8	TRBJ2-7	-	TGTGCCAGCAGCCCCTCCCGGACAGGGGCCTACGAGCAGTACTTC	CASSPSRTGAYEQYF
TRBD1	TRBV2	TRBJ1-3	once	TGTGCCAGCAGTGAAGTACTGGACAGGGTAAACTCTGGAAACACCATATATTTT	CASSEVLDRVNSGNTIYF
-	TRBV27	TRBJ2-7	-	TGTGCCAGCAGTCCCACGAGCTCCTACGAGCAGTACTTC	CASSPTSSYEQYF
-	TRBV7-2	TRBJ1-3	-	TGTGCCAGCAGCTTAGTCAGGGTTGAGGCTGGAAACACCATATATTTT	CASSLVRVEAGNTIYF
-	TRBV5-4	TRBJ1-2	-	TGTGCCAGCACTCTAGGTGGGGGGGGCCTTGGCTACACCTTC	CASTLGGGGLGYTF
-	TRBV18	TRBJ2-7	-	TGTGCCAGCTCACCAGGGCAGGCCCTCTACGAGCAGTACTTC	CASSPGQALYEQYF
-	TRBV6-4	TRBJ2-2	-	TGTGCCAGCAGTGACTCGGGGGGAAACACCGGGGAGCTGTTTTTT	CASSDSGGNTGELFF
-	TRBV9	TRBJ1-1	-	TGTGCCAGCAGCGTAGAAACAGCCCTGAACACTGAAGCTTTCTTT	CASSVETALNTEAFF
TRBD2	TRBV5-4	TRBJ2-4	-	TGTGCCAGCAGCCCCGACCAAAGCGGGGGGGCCAAAAACATTCAGTACTTC	CASSPDQSGGAKNIQYF
-	TRBV7-8	TRBJ2-1	-	TGTGCCAGCAGCCTAGTGGGGGGGGGCGCTGAGCAGTTCTTC	CASSLVGGGAEQFF
TRBD2	TRBV5-4	TRBJ2-1	once	TGTGCCAGCAGCTTGGTTGGCGGGGGGGCACTTGAGCAGTTCTTC	CASSLVGGGALEQFF
TRBD1	TRBV18	TRBJ2-1	-	TGTGCCAGCTCACCTGGGGACAGGGGGACCTACAATGAGCAGTTCTTC	CASSPGDRGTYNEQFF
TRBD2	TRBV6-4	TRBJ2-1	-	TGTGCCAGCAGTAGCGGGACTAGCGGGGAAAGGGAGCAGTTCTTC	CASSSGTSGEREQFF
-	TRBV5-1	TRBJ2-3	-	TGCGCCAGCAGCTTGGCGGGGAGGAGCACAGATACGCAGTATTTT	CASSLAGRSTDTQYF
-	TRBV2	TRBJ1-6	few	TGTGCCAGCAGTGAAGGAACTGGGGGCGTAGGGAATTCACCCCTCCACTTT	CASSEGTGGVGNSPLHF
TRBD2	TRBV4-2	TRBJ2-7	-	TGTGCCAGCAGCGGCGGGGGGGACTCCTACGAGCAGTACTTC	CASSGGGDSYEQYF
-	TRBV9	TRBJ2-2	-	TGTGCCAGCAGCGTATGGCCGAACACCGGGGAGCTGTTTTTT	CASSVWPNTGELFF
-	TRBV18	TRBJ2-5	-	TGTGCCAGCTCACCCCGGGGAGAGACCCAGTACTTC	CASSPRGETQYF
-	TRBV28	TRBJ1-2	-	TGTGCCAGCAGTAACCAACTGACTGGTGGCTACACCTTC	CASSNQLTGGYTF
-	TRBV7-9	TRBJ2-5	-	TGTGCCAGCAGCTTAGACAACCAAGAGACCCAGTACTTC	CASSLDNQETQYF
-	TRBV5-6	TRBJ1-2	-	TGTGCCAGCAGACAGGGAGGGGGTAACTATGGCTACACCTTC	CASRQGGGNYGYTF